This TCR beta chain emerged from a study of patients and donors after allogeneic stem cell transplantation. Trimming at V came to 2 bases and at J to 7 bases, leaving 7 bases not matched to a gene. This CDR3 comprises 14 residues. Germline V gene sequence: CDR1 MGHRA, CDR2 YSYEKL. One entry per CDR3 protein results from TCRdb running MiXCR on the RT-PCR reads. The sample has roughly 880,000 distinct CDR3 sequences; roughly 18% are singletons. Sequenced sample: blood, either unsorted or a sorted T cell fraction (not recorded which). The rearrangement joins TRBV4-1 to TRBJ2-7; TRBD1 matches 8 bases. The sequence was obtained from a human donor who was either an allogeneic HSCT recipient or a stem cell or donor lymphocyte infusion donor (not recorded which). It is not recorded whose cells these are; they may come from a transplant donor. DNA of the CDR3: TGCGCCAGCAGCCAACCTGGACAGGGACGAGAGCAGTACTTC. It encodes CASSQPGQGREQYF.